This T cell receptor (beta chain) was retrieved from a study of graft-versus-host responses after intestinal transplantation. Across the whole study: Those transplanted obtained multivisceral, liver-intestinal, or isolated intestinal grafts. Study-wide results and limits: There was an association between peak levels of circulating GvH clones and early post-transplant HvG declines.

This CDR3 region has 12 residues. Germline-derived CDR1 and CDR2 are MNHEY and SMNVEV (reference sequence). Trimming cost V 5 bases and J 5 bases, with 10 bases left between them. Responders (approximately 200,000, CFSE-labeled) met approximately 200,000 stimulators that were irradiated and violet-dye-labeled. Using immunoSEQ multiplex PCR, the repertoire was profiled, and TCRdb retains in-frame clones only, with some absent. The top ten hold around 2.9% of the sample, which has thousands of clones, around a third seen once. The sequences come from alloreactive CD8+ T cells from a mixed lymphocyte reaction culture, collected before transplantation. The subset denotes: CFSE-low proliferating T cells sorted from roughly six-day pre-transplant mixed lymphocyte reaction (GvH or HvG direction). V and J are TRBV27 and TRBJ2-7; D is ambiguous. This clonotype was sampled from a human patient who was an organ donor for intestinal transplantation. DNA of the CDR3: TGTGCCAGCAGTCACATTGGCAACGAGCAGTACTTC. Its translation is CASSHIGNEQYF.